This TCR beta chain was found in a study of shared clonotypes between healthy human individuals. Deep-level assay runs were performed. Clones were sequenced by immunoSEQ multiplex PCR, and TCRdb holds only the in-frame ones, with some missing. Here the sample spans 640,000 or so clones, about two thirds being singletons. The germline V gene has CDR1 DFQATT and CDR2 SNEGSKA (reference sequence). Trimming removed 3 bases at V and 5 bases at J, with 4 bases between. The length of the CDR3 is 11 residues. Donors were healthy HIV-negative adults without recently reported acute infections or vaccinations. The investigators split CD4+ cells into a CD45RA+ naive subset and a CD45RA-negative memory subset.

Specimen: memory CD4+ T cells sorted from blood. Stated subset: CD45RA-negative fraction. The chain couples TRBV20-1 to TRBJ1-4; no clear D gene. The receptor comes from a woman aged 25 to 39 in good health. The CDR3: CSARGNEKLFF. In DNA form, the CDR3 reads TGCAGTGCTAGGGGGAATGAAAAACTGTTTTTT.